This T cell receptor (beta chain) was observed in a study of identical twins. The trim removed 0 bases at V and 7 bases at J, leaving 3 bases unmatched. This CDR3 region has 13 residues. Germline lookup yields CDR1 DFQATT and CDR2 SNEGSKA (reference sequence). Via MiXCR, TCRdb re-called the 5' RACE reads, giving one row per CDR3 protein. The sample lists 400,000 to 550,000 distinct CDR3 sequences; roughly 24% were seen once. This clonotype was seen once. The data also belong to a second study, concerning T cells expressing NK-cell markers.

The sequenced sample was CD4+ T cells sorted from blood. The TCR originated in a woman aged 18 to 35 in good health. This chain uses TRBV20-1 with TRBJ1-1, with 9 nucleotides matching TRBD1. The CDR3 region is CSARDGGQGEAFF. CDR3 DNA sequence: TGCAGTGCTAGAGATGGGGGACAGGGTGAAGCTTTCTTT.